A single sample gave rise to the 16 T cell receptor beta chains below, sequenced in a study of sequential checkpoint blockade in melanoma. The method was immunoSEQ multiplex PCR; TCRdb's version includes in-frame clones alone and lacks a portion of them. This sample has around 10,000 clones, with roughly 72% found just once. The treatment here: randomized to nivolumab then ipilimumab (arm A) or the reverse (arm B). This material consisted of CD8+ T cells sorted from blood (inferred from file names), taken from a patient given nivolumab and ipilimumab in sequence. These receptors all come from a human donor with melanoma.

The rearrangement links TRBV25-1 to TRBJ1-2; TRBD1 agrees at 8 bases. CDR1 and CDR2 (germline): MGHDK, SYGVNS. There are 14 residues in the CDR3. The trim removed 3 bases at V and 5 bases at J, leaving 5 bases unmatched. The DNA of the CDR3 is TGTGCCAGCAGTGATCAGGACAGGGTGTATGGCTACACCTTC. This gives the protein CASSDQDRVYGYTF.

The rearrangement links TRBV4-1 to TRBJ2-3, with D unclear. V was clipped by 3 bases and J by 2 bases, with 6 bases between them. The CDR3 loop spans 13 amino acids. Germline assignment: CDR1 MGHRA and CDR2 YSYEKL. The CDR3 protein is CASSHSYTDTQYF. The CDR3 DNA follows: TGCGCCAGCAGCCATAGCTACACAGATACGCAGTATTTT.

The chain joins TRBV6-6 to TRBJ2-5; 13 bases are shared with TRBD2. The CDR3 runs to 16 residues. Germline V lookup: CDR1 MNHNY, CDR2 SVGAGI (reference sequence). Unmatched junction bases numbered 8, after V lost 6 bases and J lost 4 bases. The CDR3 region is CASSPTSGGALETQYF. For the CDR3, the DNA is TGTGCCAGCAGCCCAACTAGCGGGGGGGCTCTAGAGACCCAGTACTTC.

The V gene is TRBV5-1, the J gene TRBJ2-7; TRBD1 might be the D (6 bases). The CDR3 spans 15 residues. Germline CDR1 reads SGHRS; CDR2 reads YFSETQ. The V and J ends lost 0 bases and 5 bases respectively, with 15 bases between them. In DNA form, the CDR3 reads TGCGCCAGCAGCTTGGATCAGGGGAGTCTCGACGAGCAGTACTTC. It yields the protein CASSLDQGSLDEQYF.

This clone has only a few counts. This chain links TRBV29-1 with TRBJ1-2, with unresolved D. V lost 6 bases to trimming and J lost 1 base, with 18 bases between them. The CDR3 is made up of 15 amino acids. Germline-derived CDR1 and CDR2 are SQVTM and ANQGSEA. CDR3: CSVPGGPEINYGYTF. The CDR3 bases are TGCAGCGTCCCAGGCGGGCCTGAGATTAACTATGGCTACACCTTC. Drawing the rest from reference TRBV29-1 and TRBJ1-2, the complete variable domain is SAVISQKPSRDICQRGTSLTIQCQVDSQVTMMFWYRQQPGQSLTLIATANQGSEATYESGFVIDKFPISRPNLTFSTLTVSNMSPEDSSIYLCSVPGGPEINYGYTFGSGTRLTVV.

This clone has only a few counts. J is TRBJ2-3 and V is TRBV5-1, with a weak D call TRBD2 (6 bases). Germline CDR1 is SGHRS and CDR2 is YFSETQ. The CDR3 has 16 residues. Trimming stripped 4 bases from V and 5 bases from J, with 20 bases between. DNA for the CDR3: TGCGCCAGCAGCCCGGCCGGAGGGTCTGGTGAAGATACGCAGTATTTT. This translates into CASSPAGGSGEDTQYF. Filled out from reference TRBV5-1 and TRBJ2-3, the complete variable domain reads KAGVTQTPRYLIKTRGQQVTLSCSPISGHRSVSWYQQTPGQGLQFLFEYFSETQRNKGNFPGRFSGRQFSNSRSEMNVSTLELGDSALYLCASSPAGGSGEDTQYFGPGTRLTVL.

The rearrangement uses TRBV7-2 and TRBJ2-1; D not certain. V dropped 6 bases and J dropped 8 bases, with 17 bases sitting between them. This CDR3 comprises 14 residues. Looked up from germline, CDR1 is SGHTA and CDR2 is FQGNSA. The CDR3 here is CASRHRGYTHEQFF. In DNA, the CDR3 is TGTGCCAGCAGGCACCGCGGCTACACCCATGAGCAGTTCTTC.

The genes are TRBV7-9 and TRBJ1-2; TRBD1 agrees at 9 bases. The germline V gene encodes CDR1 SEHNR and CDR2 FQNEAQ (reference sequence). The CDR3 sequence is 14 residues long. The V gene end was trimmed by 5 bases and the J gene end by 8 bases; junction bases not matched to a gene: 9. CDR3: CASSPGQGNDGYTF. The DNA of the CDR3 is TGTGCCAGCAGCCCGGGACAGGGTAACGACGGCTACACCTTC.

Turning to this clone: The germline gene is not matched at one end of the junction; a read error may be the cause. V usage is TRBV23-1 and J usage is TRBJ2-2; D is undetermined. TRBV23-1 is treated as an ORF (open reading frame) with a function not yet certain. The length of the CDR3 is 12 residues. This chain's CDR3 is CASSLNSGELFF. CDR3 in DNA: TGCGCCAGCAGTCTAAACAGCGGGGAGCTGTTTTTT.

In this sample, this clone turned up a few times. The DNA of the CDR3 is TGTGCCAGCAGTCCCGGGACAGGCTTCAATCAGCCCCAGCATTTT. Residues: CASSPGTGFNQPQHF. The gene calls are TRBV27 and TRBJ1-5, with 8 bases matching TRBD1. This CDR3 is built from 15 residues. Losses at the gene ends were 5 bases for V and 3 bases for J; bases not matched to a gene: 6. Germline V gene lookup returns CDR1 MNHEY and CDR2 SMNVEV (reference sequence).

The gene calls are TRBV9 and TRBJ2-3; a weak D match, TRBD2 (6 bases). Per germline, CDR1 SGDLS and CDR2 YYNGEE. The CDR3 contains 14 residues. Deletions cut 2 bases from V and 1 base from J, with 8 bases between. CDR3 loop: CASSVSGRTDTQYF. The CDR3 DNA sequence: TGTGCCAGCAGCGTTAGCGGCCGCACAGATACGCAGTATTTT. The full variable domain, with the rest looked up from reference TRBV9 and TRBJ2-3, is DSGVTQTPKHLITATGQRVTLRCSPRSGDLSVYWYQQSLDQGLQFLIQYYNGEERAKGNILERFSAQQFPDLHSELNLSSLELGDSALYFCASSVSGRTDTQYFGPGTRLTVL.

J is TRBJ2-2 and V is TRBV30, with D possibly being TRBD1 (6 bases). The length of the CDR3 is 13 residues. In germline, CDR1 is GTSNPN, CDR2 SVGIG (reference sequence). The germline V and J ends were trimmed by 5 bases and 6 bases, with 13 bases remaining between them. The CDR3 spells CAWATGISGELFF. The CDR3 DNA reads as TGTGCCTGGGCTACAGGGATTTCCGGGGAGCTGTTTTTT.

This clone was seen once. V gene TRBV5-1 combines with J gene TRBJ1-1; TRBD1 might be the D (5 bases). V was trimmed by 0 bases and J by 5 bases, leaving 11 bases between them. The CDR3 length is 14 residues. Per germline, CDR1 SGHRS and CDR2 YFSETQ. This CDR3 is CASSLGQTRTEAFF. The DNA of the CDR3 is TGCGCCAGCAGCTTGGGACAGACGAGGACTGAAGCTTTCTTT.

This rearrangement joins TRBV6-5 to TRBJ2-5, with TRBD2 identical over 11 bases. This CDR3 has 15 residues. The junction had 1 base not matched to a gene; V was cut back by 3 bases and J by 1 base. CDR1 MNHEY and CDR2 SVGAGI come from the germline V gene. In DNA, the CDR3 is TGTGCCAGCAGTTATACTAGCGGGGGCCAAGAGACCCAGTACTTC. Its protein is CASSYTSGGQETQYF.

DNA for the CDR3: TGCAGCGTTGATGAGTATGAGAGAGCTTTCTTT. Protein: CSVDEYERAFF. J is TRBJ1-1 and V is TRBV29-1, with D unresolved. Trimming removed 3 bases from V and 10 bases from J, with 12 bases in between. Germline V gene lookup returns CDR1 SQVTM and CDR2 ANQGSEA. This CDR3 is built from 11 residues.

The chain has TRBV18 and TRBJ1-2; D is unresolved. CDR1 KGHSH and CDR2 LQKENI come from the germline V gene. There are 15 residues in the CDR3. V gave up 0 bases and J gave up 2 bases, with 10 bases separating them. This CDR3 is CASSPPAGFNYGYTF. CDR3 in DNA: TGTGCCAGCTCACCACCGGCGGGGTTCAACTATGGCTACACCTTC. The variable domain in full, completed from reference TRBV18 and TRBJ1-2, reads NAGVMQNPRHLVRRRGQEARLRCSPMKGHSHVYWYRQLPEEGLKFMVYLQKENIIDESGMPKERFSAEFPKEGPSILRIQQVVRGDSAAYFCASSPPAGFNYGYTFGSGTRLTVV.